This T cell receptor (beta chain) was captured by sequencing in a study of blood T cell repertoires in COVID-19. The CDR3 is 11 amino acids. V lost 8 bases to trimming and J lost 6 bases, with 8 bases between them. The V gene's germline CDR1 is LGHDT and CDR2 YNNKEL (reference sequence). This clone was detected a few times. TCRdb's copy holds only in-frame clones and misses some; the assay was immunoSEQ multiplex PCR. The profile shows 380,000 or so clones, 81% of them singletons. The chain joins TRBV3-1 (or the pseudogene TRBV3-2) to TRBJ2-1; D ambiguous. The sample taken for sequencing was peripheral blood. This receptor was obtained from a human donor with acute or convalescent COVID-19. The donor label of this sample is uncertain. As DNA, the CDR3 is TGTGCCAGCCAGGCGTTCAATGAGCAGTTCTTC. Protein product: CASQAFNEQFF.